The 2 T cell receptor beta chains given below trace back to one sample, sequenced in a study of T cells in Graves' hyperthyroidism and ophthalmopathy. There were TCR beta CDR3 regions amplified from RNA transcripts. Researchers ran a first-round RT-PCR on the TCR CDR3 using the HTBI primer set. A single record per CDR3 protein comes from TCRdb applying MiXCR to the multiplex PCR reads. The profile shows 640,000 or so distinct CDR3 sequences, roughly 15% of them singletons. Sequenced: blood. All receptors derive from a middle-aged woman with Graves' ophthalmopathy.

The sample holds a few counts of this clonotype. The V call is TRBV11-2, the J call TRBJ2-5; the match to TRBD2 covers 9 bases. CDR1 is SGHAT, CDR2 FQNNGV, per germline. Trimming removed 5 bases from V and 5 bases from J; junction bases left unmatched: 12. The CDR3 runs to 16 residues. CDR3 sequence: CASSPGGLAGMETQYF. The CDR3 bases are TGTGCCAGCAGCCCCGGTGGCCTAGCGGGAATGGAGACCCAGTACTTC.

Only a few counts were recorded for this clonotype. The V gene is TRBV29-1, the J gene TRBJ2-4; D not certain. CDR1 and CDR2 from the germline V gene are SQVTM and ANQGSEA. Trimming removed 0 bases at V and 0 bases at J, with 9 bases between. The CDR3 is made up of 15 amino acids. The CDR3 DNA follows: TGCAGCGTTGAAGAGATCCACTTAGCCAAAAACATTCAGTACTTC. This sequence encodes CSVEEIHLAKNIQYF. Supplemented by reference TRBV29-1 and TRBJ2-4, the full variable domain reads SAVISQKPSRDICQRGTSLTIQCQVDSQVTMMFWYRQQPGQSLTLIATANQGSEATYESGFVIDKFPISRPNLTFSTLTVSNMSPEDSSIYLCSVEEIHLAKNIQYFGAGTRLSVL.